This entry features one T cell receptor (beta chain) sequence. Its antigen is not yet known. No qualities accompany the bases; no much larger clone lies one base away. The donors were included in the validation cohort of roughly 130 subjects, a group kept apart from the approximately 700-subject first cohort. Receptors were amplified or captured by the immunoSEQ multiplex PCR assay. The published analysis was carried out like this. A statistical classification framework was built for diagnosing cytomegalovirus status from the catalog of TCR beta chain sequences. TCRdb's version of the immuneACCESS table is confined to in-frame rearrangements and falls short of the full clone set. An unresolved V gene accounts for under half of the shortfall where checked; the remainder is of unknown origin. V, J and clone size reflect that table, while D and trimming were determined from the DNA. The sample profile shows 200,000 to 250,000 clones; around 87% of them were found once. The ten largest clones capture 2% to 2.5% of the sample.

The CDR1 and CDR2 encoded by the germline V gene are SNHLY and FYNNEI. From cysteine to phenylalanine, the CDR3 is 15 amino acids long. Only CDR3 DNA is held: 45 bases, read in frame from base 1. V trim: 5 bases; J trim: 4 bases; unmatched bases: 7. This entry is derived from a study of cytomegalovirus exposure and HLA in healthy donors (dated by TCRdb to the late 2010s). Concerning the study at large: The roughly 670 repertoires of the first cohort and the approximately 110 validation repertoires were produced on the same platform, according to a later analysis. Along with the roughly 700-subject first cohort, a separate validation cohort of around 120 different subjects was used. The study aimed to test whether signatures of past pathogen exposure could be identified by cataloging public T cell receptors. The study combined high-throughput TCR immunosequencing, statistical association of individual TCRs with disease status, and machine learning to predict cytomegalovirus infection status. The study at large found these results: In vitro tests confirmed that a few of the cytomegalovirus-associated TCR beta chains recognize cytomegalovirus antigens. Across donors, most TCR sequences were observed very rarely, whereas some public TCRs were present in many individuals. In the study, approximately 160 TCR beta chains were listed as associated with cytomegalovirus. Of the cluster scores, roughly 95% were above 0 in a later analysis, which found that TCRs clustered in the first cohort also tended to co-occur in the 95 to 150 validation repertoires. The authors suggested that the approach could potentially be extended to other disease states and immunological phenotypes. A later analysis had no HLA typing for the validation cohort, so co-occurrence there was scored across all 120 or so repertoires. The classifier was reported to diagnose cytomegalovirus status with high specificity and sensitivity in both the original and validation cohorts.

What was sequenced was PBMCs. The sequence links TRBV2 to TRBJ2-3, with 9 junctional bases fitting TRBD2. The origin of this receptor is a woman under 30 in good health and CMV-seropositive. The CDR3 reads as follows: CASSLAGAGADTQYF. The bases are TGTGCCAGCAGTTTAGCGGGAGCAGGGGCAGATACGCAGTATTTT. With the rest looked up from the reference TRBV2 and TRBJ2-3 genes rather than sequenced, the full variable domain is EPEVTQTPSHQVTQMGQEVILRCVPISNHLYFYWYRQILGQKVEFLVSFYNNEISEKSEIFDDQFSVERPDGSNFTLKIRSTKLEDSAMYFCASSLAGAGADTQYFGPGTRLTVL.